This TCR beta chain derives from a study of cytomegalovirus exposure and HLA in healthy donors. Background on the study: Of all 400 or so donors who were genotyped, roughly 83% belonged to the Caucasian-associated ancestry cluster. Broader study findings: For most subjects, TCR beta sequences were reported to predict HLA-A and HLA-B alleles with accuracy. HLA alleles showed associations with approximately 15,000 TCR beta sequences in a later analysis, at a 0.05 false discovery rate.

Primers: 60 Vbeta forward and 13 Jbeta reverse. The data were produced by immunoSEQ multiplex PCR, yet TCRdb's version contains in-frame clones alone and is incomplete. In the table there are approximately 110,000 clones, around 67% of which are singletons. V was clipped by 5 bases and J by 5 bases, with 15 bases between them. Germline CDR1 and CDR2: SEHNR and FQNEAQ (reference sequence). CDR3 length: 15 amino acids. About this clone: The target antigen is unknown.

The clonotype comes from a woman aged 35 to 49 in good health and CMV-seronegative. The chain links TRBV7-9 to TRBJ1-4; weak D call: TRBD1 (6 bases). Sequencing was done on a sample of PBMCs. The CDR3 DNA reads TGTGCCAGCAGCGGCCTTGGGCAGGGGAATGAAAAACTGTTTTTT. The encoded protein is CASSGLGQGNEKLFF.